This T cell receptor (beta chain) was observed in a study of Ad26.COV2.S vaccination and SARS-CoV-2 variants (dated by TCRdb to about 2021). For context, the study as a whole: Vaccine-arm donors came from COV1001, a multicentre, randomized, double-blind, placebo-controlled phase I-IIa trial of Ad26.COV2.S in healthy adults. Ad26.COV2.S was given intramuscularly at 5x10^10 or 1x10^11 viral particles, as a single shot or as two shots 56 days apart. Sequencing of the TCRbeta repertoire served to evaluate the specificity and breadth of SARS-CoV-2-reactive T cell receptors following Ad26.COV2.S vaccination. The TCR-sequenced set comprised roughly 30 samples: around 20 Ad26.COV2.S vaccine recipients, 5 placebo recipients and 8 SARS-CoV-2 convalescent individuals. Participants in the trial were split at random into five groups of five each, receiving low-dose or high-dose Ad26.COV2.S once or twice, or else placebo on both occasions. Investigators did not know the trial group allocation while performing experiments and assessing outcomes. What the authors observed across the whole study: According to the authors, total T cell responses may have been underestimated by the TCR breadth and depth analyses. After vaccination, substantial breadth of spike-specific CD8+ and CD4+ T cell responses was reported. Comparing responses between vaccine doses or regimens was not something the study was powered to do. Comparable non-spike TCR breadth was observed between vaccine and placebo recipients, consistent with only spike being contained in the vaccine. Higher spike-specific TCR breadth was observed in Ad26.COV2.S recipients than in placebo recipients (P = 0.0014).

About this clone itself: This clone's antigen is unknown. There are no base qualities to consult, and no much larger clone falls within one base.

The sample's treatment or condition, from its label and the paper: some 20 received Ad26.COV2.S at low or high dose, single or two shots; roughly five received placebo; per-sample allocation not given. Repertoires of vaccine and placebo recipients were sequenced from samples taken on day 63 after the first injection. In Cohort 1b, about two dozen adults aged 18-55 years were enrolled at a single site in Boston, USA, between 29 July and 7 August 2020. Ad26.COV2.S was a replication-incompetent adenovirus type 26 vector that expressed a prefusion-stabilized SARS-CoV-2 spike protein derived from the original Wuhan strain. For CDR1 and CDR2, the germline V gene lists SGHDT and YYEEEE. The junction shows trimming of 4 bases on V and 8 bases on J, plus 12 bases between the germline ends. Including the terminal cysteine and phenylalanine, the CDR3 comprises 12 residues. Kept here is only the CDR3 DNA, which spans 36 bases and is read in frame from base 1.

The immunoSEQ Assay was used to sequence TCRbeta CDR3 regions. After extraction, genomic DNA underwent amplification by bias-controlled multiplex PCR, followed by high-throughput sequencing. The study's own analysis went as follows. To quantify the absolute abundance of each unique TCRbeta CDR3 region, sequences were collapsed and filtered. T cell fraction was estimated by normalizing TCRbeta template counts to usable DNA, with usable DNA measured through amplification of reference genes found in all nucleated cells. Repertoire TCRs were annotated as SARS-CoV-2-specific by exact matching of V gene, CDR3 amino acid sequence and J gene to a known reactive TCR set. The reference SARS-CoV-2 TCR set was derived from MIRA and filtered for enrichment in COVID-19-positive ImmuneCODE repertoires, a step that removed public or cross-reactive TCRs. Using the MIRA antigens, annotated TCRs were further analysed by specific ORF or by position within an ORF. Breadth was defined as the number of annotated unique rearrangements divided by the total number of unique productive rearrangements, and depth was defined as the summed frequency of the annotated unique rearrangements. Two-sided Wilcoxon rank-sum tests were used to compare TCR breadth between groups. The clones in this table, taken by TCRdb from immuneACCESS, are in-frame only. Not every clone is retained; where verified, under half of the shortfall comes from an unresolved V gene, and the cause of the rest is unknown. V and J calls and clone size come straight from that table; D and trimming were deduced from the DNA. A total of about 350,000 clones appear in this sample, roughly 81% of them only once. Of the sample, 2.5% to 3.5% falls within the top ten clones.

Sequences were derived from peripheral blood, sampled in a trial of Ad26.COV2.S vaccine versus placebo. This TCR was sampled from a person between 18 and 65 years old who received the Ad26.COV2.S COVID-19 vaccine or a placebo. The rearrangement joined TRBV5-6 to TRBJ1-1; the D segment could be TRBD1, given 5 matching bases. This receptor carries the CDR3 CASSRTNREAFF. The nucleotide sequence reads TGTGCCAGCAGCCGGACAAACCGGGAAGCTTTCTTT.